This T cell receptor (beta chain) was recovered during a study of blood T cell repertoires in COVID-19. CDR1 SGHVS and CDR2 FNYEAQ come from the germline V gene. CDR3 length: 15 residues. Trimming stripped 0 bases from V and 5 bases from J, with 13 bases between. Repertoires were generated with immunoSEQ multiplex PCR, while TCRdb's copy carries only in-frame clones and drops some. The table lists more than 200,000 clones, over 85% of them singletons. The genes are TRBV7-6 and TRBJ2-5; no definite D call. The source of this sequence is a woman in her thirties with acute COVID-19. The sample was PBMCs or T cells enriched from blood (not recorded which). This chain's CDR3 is CASSLAPRLLETQYF. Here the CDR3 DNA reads TGTGCCAGCAGCTTAGCCCCCAGGCTGTTGGAGACCCAGTACTTC.